Detailed here is one TCR beta chain. Its antigen is as yet unknown. Then a second PCR, running roughly 7 to 11 cycles, was carried out with a sample-barcoded 5' primer and a J-beta primer mix. TCRdb reanalysed the 5' RACE reads using MiXCR and keeps one entry per CDR3 protein. The sample holds 550,000 to 600,000 distinct CDR3 sequences, roughly 48% seen once. This CDR3 is built from 14 residues. V gave up 6 bases and J gave up 3 bases; unmatched junction bases: 7. The germline CDR1 and CDR2 sequences are MNHNY and SVGAGI (reference sequence). These data are taken from a study of blood T cells in healthy people across ages. General study results and limits: Higher diversity and more naive CD4+ cells were features of long-lived donors, compared to aged donors.

V is TRBV6-6 and J is TRBJ2-7; 8 bases are shared with TRBD1. The TCR originated in an elderly man in good health. The sequencing sample was made of blood. The CDR3 nucleotides read TGTGCCAGCAGGGTGGGACAGGAGTACTACGAGCAGTACTTC. Protein sequence: CASRVGQEYYEQYF.